The T cell receptor beta chain described here comes from a study of T cell responses to AZD1222 COVID-19 vaccine. CDR1 SGHDT and CDR2 YYEEEE come from the germline V gene. J gave up 4 bases and V 3 bases, and 9 bases lay outside the gene matches. The CDR3 length is 16 residues. Here immunoSEQ multiplex PCR was the method, and the copy in TCRdb shows in-frame clones only, minus some. The profile shows 99,000 or so clones, 82% of them singletons. V gene TRBV5-6 combines with J gene TRBJ1-4, with 7 bases fitting TRBD1. The clonotype comes from an adult in good health. The sequencing here drew on peripheral blood, taken on day 0 of AZD1222 vaccination. This CDR3 is CASSSNQDRFNEKLFF. DNA of the CDR3: TGTGCCAGCAGCTCTAATCAGGACAGGTTTAATGAAAAACTGTTTTTT.